This is a list of T cell receptor beta chains from one sample in a study of blood T cell repertoires in COVID-19. The data were produced by immunoSEQ multiplex PCR, yet TCRdb's version contains in-frame clones alone and is incomplete. Among 200,000 to 250,000 clones listed, around nine tenths were seen once. Input material: peripheral blood. The receptor set was obtained from a man in his 60s who had recovered from COVID-19. Both conserved end residues are trimmed from each CDR3. Each record gives: V gene, CDR3 protein.

TRBV5-1 | ASSLPDSSGNTIY
TRBV5-1 | ASRKTGGISYNEQF
TRBV7-8 | ASSLRDYTIRNEQF
TRBV7-8 | ASSLPGTDTQY
TRBV6-6 | ASSRTEGDEQY
TRBV27 | ASRARGTVNNSPLH
TRBV5-1 | ASSLALAANTGELF
TRBV9 | ASSVAGINQPQH
TRBV12-3/TRBV12-4 | ASSSRQGYGYT
TRBV19 | ASRTANTGELF
TRBV5-1 | ASSAGTGPPDTQY
TRBV6-1 | ASSALPDRGAYGYT
TRBV11-3 | ASSSTGEMETQY
TRBV12-3/TRBV12-4 | ASSWQQGTQY
TRBV6-5 | ASTLGQNYGYT
TRBV7-2 | ASSLSLAGGVTDTQY
TRBV2 | ASTQKRGAGTDTQY
TRBV3-1/TRBV3-2 | ASSRLQGNEQF
TRBV6-2/TRBV6-3 | ASSFLQGASSPLH
TRBV5-1 | ASSTGDRDYGYT
TRBV7-9 | ASSLGAYEQY
TRBV4-1 | ASSQVGTAVEKLF
TRBV2 | ATSDRGTDTQY
TRBV19 | ASSTLGTSGRITGELF
TRBV2 | ASVGGSTGELF
TRBV12-3/TRBV12-4 | ASREQGSYEQY
TRBV10-3 | AINPDRALAYGYT
TRBV19 | ASSIGPGRPEKLF
TRBV12-2 | ASRSRGAGSGGMGTQY
TRBV7-3 | ASSLRPTRGDTGELF
TRBV3-1/TRBV3-2 | ASSLRGGRETQY
TRBV7-6 | ASSFRDRDNSPLH
TRBV27 | ASSLLTGTNTEAF